What follows is one TCR beta chain and its context. Under the authors' procedure: Reference gene primer amplification gave estimated nucleated cell counts. TCRdb's table, derived via immunoSEQ multiplex PCR, lists solely in-frame clones and lacks some. V, J and clone size are taken as reported in that table, and D and trimming were inferred from the DNA itself. The sample carries about 140,000 clones, around 73% recorded once. Germline CDR1 SEHNR, CDR2 FQNEAQ (reference sequence). Trimming removed 0 bases from V and 0 bases from J, with 9 bases in between. The CDR3 is 17 residues long. This entry is derived from a study of blood T cell repertoires in COVID-19. Overall study context: Some COVID-19 samples were acute and others convalescent; all came from the United States, Italy and Spain. Nucleic acid was either cDNA or gDNA, and it came from T cells, B-cell-depleted T cells, or PBMCs.

The sample taken for sequencing was peripheral blood. The rearrangement joins TRBV7-9 to TRBJ2-6; D not certain. This clonotype was sampled from a woman aged 50 to 60 with active or convalescent COVID-19. In DNA form, the CDR3 reads TGTGCCAGCAGCTTAGCAGTGAGCCGCTCTGGGGCCAACGTCCTGACTTTC. Translated, it gives CASSLAVSRSGANVLTF.